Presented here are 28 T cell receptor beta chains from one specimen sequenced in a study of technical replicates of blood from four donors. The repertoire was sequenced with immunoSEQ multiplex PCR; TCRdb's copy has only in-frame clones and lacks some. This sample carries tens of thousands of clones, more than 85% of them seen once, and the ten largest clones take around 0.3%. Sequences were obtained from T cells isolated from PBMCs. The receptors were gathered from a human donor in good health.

Here the CDR3 DNA reads TGTGCCAGCAGCTTGGGGACTAGCGGATACGAGCAGTACTTC. The encoded protein is CASSLGTSGYEQYF. The J gene is TRBJ2-7, the V gene TRBV11-2; 11 bases fit TRBD2. V lost 3 bases, J lost 4 bases, and 2 bases stayed unmatched. The CDR3 covers 14 residues. Germline loops: CDR1 SGHAT, CDR2 FQNNGV.

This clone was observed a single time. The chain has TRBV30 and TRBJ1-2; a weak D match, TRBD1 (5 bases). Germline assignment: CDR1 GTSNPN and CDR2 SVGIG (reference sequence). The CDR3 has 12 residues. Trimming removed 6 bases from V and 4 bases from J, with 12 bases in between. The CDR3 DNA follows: TGTGCCTGTCCGCCGACAGCCTATGGCTACACCTTC. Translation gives CACPPTAYGYTF.

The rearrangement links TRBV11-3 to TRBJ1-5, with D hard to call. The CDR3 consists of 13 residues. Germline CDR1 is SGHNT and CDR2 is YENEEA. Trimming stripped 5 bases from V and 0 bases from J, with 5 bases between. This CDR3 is CASSLSSNQPQHF. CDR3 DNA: TGTGCCAGCAGCCTTAGTAGCAATCAGCCCCAGCATTTT.

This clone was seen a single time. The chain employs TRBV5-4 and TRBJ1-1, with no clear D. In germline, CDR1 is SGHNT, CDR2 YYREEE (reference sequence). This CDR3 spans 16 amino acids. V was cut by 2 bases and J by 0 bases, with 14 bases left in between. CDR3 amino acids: CASSLGPAGMNTEAFF. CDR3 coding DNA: TGTGCCAGCAGCTTAGGCCCAGCAGGTATGAACACTGAAGCTTTCTTT. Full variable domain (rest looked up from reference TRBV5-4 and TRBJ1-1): ETGVTQSPTHLIKTRGQQVTLRCSSQSGHNTVSWYQQALGQGPQFIFQYYREEENGRGNFPPRFSGLQFPNYSSELNVNALELDDSALYLCASSLGPAGMNTEAFFGQGTRLTVV.

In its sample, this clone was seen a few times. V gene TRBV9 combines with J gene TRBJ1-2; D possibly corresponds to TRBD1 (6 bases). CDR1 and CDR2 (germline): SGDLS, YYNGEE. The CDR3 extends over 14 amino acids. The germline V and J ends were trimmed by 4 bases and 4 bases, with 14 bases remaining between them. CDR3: CASSPRTVLYGYTF. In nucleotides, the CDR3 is TGTGCCAGCAGCCCTAGGACAGTACTCTATGGCTACACCTTC.

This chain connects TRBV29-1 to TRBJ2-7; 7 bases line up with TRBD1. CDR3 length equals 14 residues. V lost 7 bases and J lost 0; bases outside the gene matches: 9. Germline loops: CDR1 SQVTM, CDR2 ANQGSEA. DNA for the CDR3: TGCAGCGCCGATACAGGGGCGAGCTCCTACGAGCAGTACTTC. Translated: CSADTGASSYEQYF.

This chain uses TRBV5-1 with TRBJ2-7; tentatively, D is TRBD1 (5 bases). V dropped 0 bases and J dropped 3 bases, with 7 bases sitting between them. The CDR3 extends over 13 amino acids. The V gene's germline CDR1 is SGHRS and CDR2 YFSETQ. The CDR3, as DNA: TGCGCCAGCAGCTTGGTTCAGGGCTACGAGCAGTACTTC. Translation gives CASSLVQGYEQYF. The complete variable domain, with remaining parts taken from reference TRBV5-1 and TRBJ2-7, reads KAGVTQTPRYLIKTRGQQVTLSCSPISGHRSVSWYQQTPGQGLQFLFEYFSETQRNKGNFPGRFSGRQFSNSRSEMNVSTLELGDSALYLCASSLVQGYEQYFGPGTRLTVT.

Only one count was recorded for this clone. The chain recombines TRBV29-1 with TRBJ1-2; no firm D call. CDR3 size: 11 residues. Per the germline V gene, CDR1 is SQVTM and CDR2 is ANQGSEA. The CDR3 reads CSVREADGYTF. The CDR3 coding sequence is TGCAGTGTGAGGGAGGCGGATGGCTACACCTTC.

As DNA, the CDR3 is TGTGCCAGCAGCTTGGGGACAGGGGAGACCCAGTACTTC. This gives the protein CASSLGTGETQYF. The rearrangement uses TRBV11-1 and TRBJ2-5, with 9 bases that match TRBD1. Germline CDR1 is SGHAT and CDR2 is FQDESV (reference sequence). J lost 5 bases, V lost 3 bases, and 1 base had no gene match. The CDR3 is made up of 13 amino acids.

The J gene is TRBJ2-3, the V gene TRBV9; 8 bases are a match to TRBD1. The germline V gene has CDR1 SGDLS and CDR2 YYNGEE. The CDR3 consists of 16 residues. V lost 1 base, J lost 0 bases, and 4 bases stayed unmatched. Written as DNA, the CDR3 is TGTGCCAGCAGCGTACGGACAGGGTTTAGCACAGATACGCAGTATTTT. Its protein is CASSVRTGFSTDTQYF.

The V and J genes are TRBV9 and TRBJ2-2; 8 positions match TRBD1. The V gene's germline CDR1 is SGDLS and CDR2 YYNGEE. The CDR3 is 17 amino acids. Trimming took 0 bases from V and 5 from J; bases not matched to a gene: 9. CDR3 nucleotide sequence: TGTGCCAGCAGCGTAGAGTTCAGGGGGCGCGGAACCGGGGAGCTGTTTTTT. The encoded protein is CASSVEFRGRGTGELFF.

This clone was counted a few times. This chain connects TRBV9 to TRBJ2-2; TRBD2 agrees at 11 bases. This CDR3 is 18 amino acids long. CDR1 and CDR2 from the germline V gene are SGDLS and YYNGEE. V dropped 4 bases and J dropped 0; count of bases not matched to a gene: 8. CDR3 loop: CASSIGTSGDSNTGELFF. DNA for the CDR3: TGTGCCAGCAGCATCGGGACTAGCGGAGATTCGAACACCGGGGAGCTGTTTTTT.

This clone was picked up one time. CDR3 sequence (DNA): TGTGCCAGCTCACCCGCTCGAGACAGGGATTACGAGCAGTACTTC. It specifies CASSPARDRDYEQYF. The genes are TRBV18 and TRBJ2-7, with 7 bases aligning to TRBD1. This CDR3 spans 15 amino acids. Germline trimming cut 3 bases from V and 4 bases from J; bases unmatched to any gene: 9. Germline CDR1 reads KGHSH; CDR2 reads LQKENI.

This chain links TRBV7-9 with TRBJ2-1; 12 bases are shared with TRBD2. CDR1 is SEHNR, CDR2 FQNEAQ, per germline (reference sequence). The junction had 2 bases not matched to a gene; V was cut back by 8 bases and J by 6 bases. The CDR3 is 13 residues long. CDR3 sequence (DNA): TGTGCCAGCTCTAGCGGGAGGGCCAATGAGCAGTTCTTC. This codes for CASSSGRANEQFF. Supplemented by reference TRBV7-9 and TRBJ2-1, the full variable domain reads DTGVSQNPRHKITKRGQNVTFRCDPISEHNRLYWYRQTLGQGPEFLTYFQNEAQLEKSRLLSDRFSAERPKGSFSTLEIQRTEQGDSAMYLCASSSGRANEQFFGPGTRLTVL.

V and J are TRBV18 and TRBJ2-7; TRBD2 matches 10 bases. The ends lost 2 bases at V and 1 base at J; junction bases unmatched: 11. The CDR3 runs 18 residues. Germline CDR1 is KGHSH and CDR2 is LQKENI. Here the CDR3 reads CASSPRDPSSGRSYEQYF. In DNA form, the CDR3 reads TGTGCCAGCTCACCAAGGGACCCATCTAGCGGGAGATCCTACGAGCAGTACTTC.

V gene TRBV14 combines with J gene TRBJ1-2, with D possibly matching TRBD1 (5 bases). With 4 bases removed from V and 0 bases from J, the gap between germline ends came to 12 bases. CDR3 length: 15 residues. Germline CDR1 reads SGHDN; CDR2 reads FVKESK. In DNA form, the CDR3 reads TGTGCCAGCAGCCGCCAGACAGCCTCTAACTATGGCTACACCTTC. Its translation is CASSRQTASNYGYTF.

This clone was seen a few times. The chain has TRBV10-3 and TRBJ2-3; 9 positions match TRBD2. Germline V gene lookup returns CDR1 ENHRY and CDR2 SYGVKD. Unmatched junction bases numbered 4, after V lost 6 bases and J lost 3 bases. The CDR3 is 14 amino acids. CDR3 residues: CAIRLAGQTDTQYF. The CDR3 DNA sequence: TGTGCCATCAGGCTAGCGGGACAAACAGATACGCAGTATTTT.

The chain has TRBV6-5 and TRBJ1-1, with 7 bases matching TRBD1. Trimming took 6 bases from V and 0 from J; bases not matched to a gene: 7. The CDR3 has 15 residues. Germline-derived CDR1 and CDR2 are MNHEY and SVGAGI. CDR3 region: CASSWTGGMNTEAFF. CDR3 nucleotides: TGTGCCAGCAGCTGGACAGGCGGCATGAACACTGAAGCTTTCTTT.

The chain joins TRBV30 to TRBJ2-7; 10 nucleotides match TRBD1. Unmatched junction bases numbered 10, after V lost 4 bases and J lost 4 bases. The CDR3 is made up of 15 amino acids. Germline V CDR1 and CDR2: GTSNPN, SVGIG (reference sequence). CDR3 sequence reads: CAWTYPGQGLYEQYF. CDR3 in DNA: TGTGCCTGGACCTACCCGGGACAGGGGTTGTACGAGCAGTACTTC.

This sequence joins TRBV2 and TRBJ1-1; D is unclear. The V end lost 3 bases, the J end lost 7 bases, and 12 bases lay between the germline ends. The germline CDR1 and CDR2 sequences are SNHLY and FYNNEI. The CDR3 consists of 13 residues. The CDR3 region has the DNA TGTGCCAGCAGTGATGACGGAGGGAGTGAAGCTTTCTTT. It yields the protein CASSDDGGSEAFF.

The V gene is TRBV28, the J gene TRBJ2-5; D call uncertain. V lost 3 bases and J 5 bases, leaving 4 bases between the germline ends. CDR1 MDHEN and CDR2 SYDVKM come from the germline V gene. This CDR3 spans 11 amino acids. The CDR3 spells CASSFRETQYF. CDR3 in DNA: TGTGCCAGCAGTTTCAGGGAGACCCAGTACTTC.

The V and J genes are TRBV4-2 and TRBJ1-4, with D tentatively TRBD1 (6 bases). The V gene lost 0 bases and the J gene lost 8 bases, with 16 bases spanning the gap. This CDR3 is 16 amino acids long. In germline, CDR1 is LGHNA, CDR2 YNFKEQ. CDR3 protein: CASSQDYRGGAEKLFF. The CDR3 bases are TGTGCCAGCAGCCAAGATTATCGGGGGGGCGCGGAAAAACTGTTTTTT.

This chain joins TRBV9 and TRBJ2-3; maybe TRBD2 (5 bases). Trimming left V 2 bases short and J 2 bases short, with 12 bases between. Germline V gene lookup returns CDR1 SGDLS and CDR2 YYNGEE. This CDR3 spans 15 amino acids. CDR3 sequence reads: CASSVHRDFTDTQYF. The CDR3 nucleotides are TGTGCCAGCAGCGTCCACCGGGATTTCACAGATACGCAGTATTTT.

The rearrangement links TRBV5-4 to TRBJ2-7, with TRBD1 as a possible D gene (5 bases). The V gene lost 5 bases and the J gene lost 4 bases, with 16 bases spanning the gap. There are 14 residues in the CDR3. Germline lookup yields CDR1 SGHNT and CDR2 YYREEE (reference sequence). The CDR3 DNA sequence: TGTGCCAGCAGATCCGACAGACCTTCTTACGAGCAGTACTTC. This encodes CASRSDRPSYEQYF. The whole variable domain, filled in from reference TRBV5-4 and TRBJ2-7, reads ETGVTQSPTHLIKTRGQQVTLRCSSQSGHNTVSWYQQALGQGPQFIFQYYREEENGRGNFPPRFSGLQFPNYSSELNVNALELDDSALYLCASRSDRPSYEQYFGPGTRLTVT.

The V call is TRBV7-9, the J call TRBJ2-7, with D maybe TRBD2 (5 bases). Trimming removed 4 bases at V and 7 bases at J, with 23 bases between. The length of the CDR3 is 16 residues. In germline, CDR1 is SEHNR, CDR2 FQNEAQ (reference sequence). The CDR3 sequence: CASSSPLRVTTREQYF. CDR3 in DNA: TGTGCCAGCAGCTCCCCCTTGCGGGTTACTACGAGGGAGCAGTACTTC.

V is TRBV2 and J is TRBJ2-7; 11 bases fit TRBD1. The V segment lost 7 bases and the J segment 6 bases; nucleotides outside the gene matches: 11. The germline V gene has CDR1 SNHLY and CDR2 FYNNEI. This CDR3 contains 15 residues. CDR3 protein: CASTPRTGGPREQYF. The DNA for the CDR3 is TGTGCCAGCACCCCGAGGACAGGGGGCCCGCGCGAGCAGTACTTC. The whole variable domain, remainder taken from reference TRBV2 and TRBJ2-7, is EPEVTQTPSHQVTQMGQEVILRCVPISNHLYFYWYRQILGQKVEFLVSFYNNEISEKSEIFDDQFSVERPDGSNFTLKIRSTKLEDSAMYFCASTPRTGGPREQYFGPGTRLTVT.

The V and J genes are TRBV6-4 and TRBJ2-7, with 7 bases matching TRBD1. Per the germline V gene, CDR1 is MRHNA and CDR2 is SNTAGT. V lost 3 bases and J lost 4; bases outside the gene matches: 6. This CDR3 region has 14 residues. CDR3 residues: CASSEETGPYEQYF. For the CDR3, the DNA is TGTGCCAGCAGTGAGGAGACAGGGCCATACGAGCAGTACTTC.

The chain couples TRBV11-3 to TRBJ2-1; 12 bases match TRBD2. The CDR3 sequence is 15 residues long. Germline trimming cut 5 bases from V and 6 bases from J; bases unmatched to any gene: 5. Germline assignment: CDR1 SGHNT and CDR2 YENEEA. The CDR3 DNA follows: TGTGCCAGCAGCCTACGACTAGCGGGGGTCAATGAGCAGTTCTTC. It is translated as CASSLRLAGVNEQFF.